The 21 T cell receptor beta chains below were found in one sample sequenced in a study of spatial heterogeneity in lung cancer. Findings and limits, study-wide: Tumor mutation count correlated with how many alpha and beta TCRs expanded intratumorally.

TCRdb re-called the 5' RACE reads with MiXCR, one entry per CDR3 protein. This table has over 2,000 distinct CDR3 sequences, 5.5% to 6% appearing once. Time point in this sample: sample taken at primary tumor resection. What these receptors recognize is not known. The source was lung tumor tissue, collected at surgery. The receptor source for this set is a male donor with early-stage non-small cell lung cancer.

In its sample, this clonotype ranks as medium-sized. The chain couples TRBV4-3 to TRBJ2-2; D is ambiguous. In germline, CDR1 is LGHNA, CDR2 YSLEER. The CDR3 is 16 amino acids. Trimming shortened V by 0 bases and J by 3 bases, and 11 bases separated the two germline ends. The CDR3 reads CASSQEVQYYTGELFF. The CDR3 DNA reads TGCGCCAGCAGCCAAGAGGTTCAGTACTACACCGGGGAGCTGTTTTTT.

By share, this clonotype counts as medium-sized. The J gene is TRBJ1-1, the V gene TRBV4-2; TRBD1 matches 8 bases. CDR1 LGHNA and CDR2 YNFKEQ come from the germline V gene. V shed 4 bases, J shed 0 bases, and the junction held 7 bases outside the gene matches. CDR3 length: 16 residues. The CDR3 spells CASSPGQGAMNTEAFF. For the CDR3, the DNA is TGTGCCAGCAGCCCCGGACAGGGTGCCATGAACACTGAAGCTTTCTTT.

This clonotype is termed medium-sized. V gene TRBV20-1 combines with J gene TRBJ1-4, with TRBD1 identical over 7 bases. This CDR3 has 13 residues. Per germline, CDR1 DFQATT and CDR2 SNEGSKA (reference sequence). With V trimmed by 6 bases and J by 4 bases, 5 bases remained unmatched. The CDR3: CSAPGQYNEKLFF. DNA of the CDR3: TGCAGTGCCCCGGGACAGTATAATGAAAAACTGTTTTTT.

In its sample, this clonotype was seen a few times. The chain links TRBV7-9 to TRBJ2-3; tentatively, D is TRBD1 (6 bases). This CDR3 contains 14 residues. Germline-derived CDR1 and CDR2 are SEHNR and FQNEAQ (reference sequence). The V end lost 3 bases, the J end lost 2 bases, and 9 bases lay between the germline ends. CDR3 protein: CASSFGQSTDTQYF. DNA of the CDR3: TGTGCCAGCAGCTTCGGACAGTCCACAGATACGCAGTATTTT.

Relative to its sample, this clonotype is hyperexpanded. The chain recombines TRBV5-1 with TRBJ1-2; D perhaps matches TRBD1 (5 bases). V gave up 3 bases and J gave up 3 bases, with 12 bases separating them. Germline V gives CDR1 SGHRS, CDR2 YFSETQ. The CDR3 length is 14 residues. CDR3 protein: CASSWGGTDYGYTF. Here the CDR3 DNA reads TGCGCCAGCAGCTGGGGCGGGACTGACTATGGCTACACCTTC.

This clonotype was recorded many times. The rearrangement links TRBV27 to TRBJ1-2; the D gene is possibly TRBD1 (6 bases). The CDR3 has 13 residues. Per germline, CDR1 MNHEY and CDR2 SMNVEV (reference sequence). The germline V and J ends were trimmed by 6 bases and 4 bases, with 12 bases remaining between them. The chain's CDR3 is CASRTLDSYGYTF. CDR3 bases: TGTGCCAGCAGGACCCTGGACAGCTATGGCTACACCTTC.

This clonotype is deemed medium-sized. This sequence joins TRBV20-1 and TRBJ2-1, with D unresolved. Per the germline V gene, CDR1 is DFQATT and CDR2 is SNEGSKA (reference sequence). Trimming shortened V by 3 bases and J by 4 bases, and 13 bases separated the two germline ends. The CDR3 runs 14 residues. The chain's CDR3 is CSARRPTGYNEQFF. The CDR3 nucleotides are TGCAGTGCTAGGAGGCCCACGGGTTACAATGAGCAGTTCTTC.

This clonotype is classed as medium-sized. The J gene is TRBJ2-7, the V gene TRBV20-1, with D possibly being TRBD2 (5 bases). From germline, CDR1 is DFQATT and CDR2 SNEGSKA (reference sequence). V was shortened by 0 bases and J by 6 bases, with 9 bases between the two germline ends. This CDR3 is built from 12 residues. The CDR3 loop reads CSARDAAGEQYF. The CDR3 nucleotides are TGCAGTGCTAGAGACGCGGCGGGCGAGCAGTACTTC.

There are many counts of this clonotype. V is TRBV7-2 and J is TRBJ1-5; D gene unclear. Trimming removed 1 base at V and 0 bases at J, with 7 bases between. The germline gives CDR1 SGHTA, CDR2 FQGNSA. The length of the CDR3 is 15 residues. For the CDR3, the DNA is TGTGCCAGCAGCTTAGGTACGAATAGCAATCAGCCCCAGCATTTT. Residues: CASSLGTNSNQPQHF.

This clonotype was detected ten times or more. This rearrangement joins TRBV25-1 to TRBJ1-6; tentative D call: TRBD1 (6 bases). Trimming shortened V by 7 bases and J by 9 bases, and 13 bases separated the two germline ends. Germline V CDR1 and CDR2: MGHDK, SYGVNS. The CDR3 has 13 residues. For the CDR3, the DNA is TGTGCCAGCACCAGGGGAATAGGTTCACCCCTCCACTTT. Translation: CASTRGIGSPLHF.

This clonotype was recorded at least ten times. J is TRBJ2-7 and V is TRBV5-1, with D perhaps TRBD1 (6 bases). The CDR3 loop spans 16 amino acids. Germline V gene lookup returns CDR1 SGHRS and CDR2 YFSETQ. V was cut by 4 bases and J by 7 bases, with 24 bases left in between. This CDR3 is CASSPSTNTGTGEQYF. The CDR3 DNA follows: TGCGCCAGCAGCCCATCCACAAATACAGGGACGGGGGAGCAGTACTTC. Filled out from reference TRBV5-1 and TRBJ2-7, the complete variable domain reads KAGVTQTPRYLIKTRGQQVTLSCSPISGHRSVSWYQQTPGQGLQFLFEYFSETQRNKGNFPGRFSGRQFSNSRSEMNVSTLELGDSALYLCASSPSTNTGTGEQYFGPGTRLTVT.

The CDR3 DNA sequence: TGCAGTGCTAGAGACTGGAGGGGGGCTACCTCCACCGAGCAGTACTTC. Translating gives CSARDWRGATSTEQYF. J is TRBJ2-7 and V is TRBV20-1, with D perhaps assigned TRBD1 or TRBD2 (6 bases each). V shed 0 bases and J shed 6 bases, with 21 bases lying between them. There are 16 residues in the CDR3. Germline assignment: CDR1 DFQATT and CDR2 SNEGSKA (reference sequence).

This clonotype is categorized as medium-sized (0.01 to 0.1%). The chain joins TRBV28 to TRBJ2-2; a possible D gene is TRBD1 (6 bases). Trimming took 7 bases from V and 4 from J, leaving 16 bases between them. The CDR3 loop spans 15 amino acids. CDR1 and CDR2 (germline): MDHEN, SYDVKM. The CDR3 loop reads CASILQGPRTGELFF. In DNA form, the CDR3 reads TGTGCCAGCATCCTACAGGGACCGCGCACCGGGGAGCTGTTTTTT.

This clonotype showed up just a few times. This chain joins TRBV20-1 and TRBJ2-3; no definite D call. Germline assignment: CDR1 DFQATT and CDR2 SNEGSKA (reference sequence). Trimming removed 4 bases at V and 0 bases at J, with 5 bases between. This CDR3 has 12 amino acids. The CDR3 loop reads CSATPSTDTQYF. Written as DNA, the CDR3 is TGCAGTGCTACTCCTAGCACAGATACGCAGTATTTT.

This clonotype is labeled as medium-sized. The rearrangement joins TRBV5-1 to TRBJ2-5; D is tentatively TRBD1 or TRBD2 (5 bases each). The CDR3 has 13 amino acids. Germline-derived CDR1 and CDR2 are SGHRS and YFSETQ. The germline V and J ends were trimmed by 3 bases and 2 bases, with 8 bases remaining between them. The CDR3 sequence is CASSWDGQETQYF. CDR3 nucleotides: TGCGCCAGCAGCTGGGACGGACAAGAGACCCAGTACTTC.

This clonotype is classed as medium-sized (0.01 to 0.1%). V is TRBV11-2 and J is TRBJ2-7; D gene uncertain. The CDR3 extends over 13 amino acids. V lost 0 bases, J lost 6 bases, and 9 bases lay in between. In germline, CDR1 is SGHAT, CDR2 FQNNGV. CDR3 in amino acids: CASSLDRVGEQYF. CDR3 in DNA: TGTGCCAGCAGCTTAGATCGGGTGGGCGAGCAGTACTTC.

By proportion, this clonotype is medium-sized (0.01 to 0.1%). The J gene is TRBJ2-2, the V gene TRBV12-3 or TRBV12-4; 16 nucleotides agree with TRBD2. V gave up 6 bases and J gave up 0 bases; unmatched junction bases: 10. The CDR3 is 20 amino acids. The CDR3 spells CASSYTPGLAGGPNTGELFF. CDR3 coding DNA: TGTGCCAGCAGCTACACACCGGGACTAGCGGGAGGGCCGAACACCGGGGAGCTGTTTTTT.

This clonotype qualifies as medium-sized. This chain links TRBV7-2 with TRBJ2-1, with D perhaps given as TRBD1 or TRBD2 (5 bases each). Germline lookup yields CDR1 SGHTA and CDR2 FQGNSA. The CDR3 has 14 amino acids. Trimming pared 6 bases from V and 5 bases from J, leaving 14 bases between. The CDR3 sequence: CASRPQGPNNEQFF. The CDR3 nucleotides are TGTGCCAGCAGACCCCAGGGACCAAACAATGAGCAGTTCTTC.

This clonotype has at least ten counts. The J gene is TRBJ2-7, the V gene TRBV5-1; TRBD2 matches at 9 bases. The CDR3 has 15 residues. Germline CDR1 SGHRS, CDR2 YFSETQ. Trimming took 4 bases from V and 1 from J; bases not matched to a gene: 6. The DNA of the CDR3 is TGCGCCAGCAGCAGAGGCGGGGGGGAGTCCTACGAGCAGTACTTC. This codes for CASSRGGGESYEQYF.

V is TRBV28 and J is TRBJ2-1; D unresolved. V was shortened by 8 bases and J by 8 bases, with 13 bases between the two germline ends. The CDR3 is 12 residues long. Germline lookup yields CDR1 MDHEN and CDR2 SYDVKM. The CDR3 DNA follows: TGTGCCAGCCGGTCGTCGCACCATGAGCAGTTCTTC. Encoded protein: CASRSSHHEQFF.

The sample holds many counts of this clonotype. In DNA form, the CDR3 reads TGTGCCAGTCGCGGCGGCGGGAAGGGCCTCTACGAGCAGTACTTC. Translating gives CASRGGGKGLYEQYF. This chain connects TRBV27 to TRBJ2-7; TRBD2 is a possible D gene (6 bases). The ends were cut back, 9 bases at V and 3 bases at J, with 21 bases in the middle. Looked up from germline, CDR1 is MNHEY and CDR2 is SMNVEV (reference sequence). The CDR3 is 15 amino acids.